This T cell receptor beta chain was recorded in a study of T and B cells in COVID-19 patients. BIOMED2 TRB-A/B primer pools were used in multiplex TRB PCR. TCRdb passed the multiplex PCR reads through MiXCR, listing each CDR3 protein once. The sample includes around 23,000 distinct CDR3 sequences, over 25% of them seen just once. This clonotype was observed a few times. Antigen specificity is unknown. Study conclusions and caveats: Early severe-case samples and blood from mildly ill patients during symptoms were in short supply. Active COVID-19 showed highly clonal TRB repertoires; recovery showed diversity and richness above healthy donors.

The V gene lost 1 base and the J gene lost 4 bases, with 10 bases spanning the gap. The V gene's germline CDR1 is MNHEY and CDR2 SVGAGI. The CDR3 is 14 amino acids. TRB was amplified from about 250-500 ng of blood genomic DNA. Sequencing was performed on blood. The rearrangement links TRBV6-5 to TRBJ2-5, with D uncertain. The sequence came from a human donor who had recovered from COVID-19. CDR3 sequence (DNA): TGTGCCAGCAGTTACTTAGAGCGTCTAGAGACCCAGTACTTC. Protein product: CASSYLERLETQYF.